These T cell receptor beta chains were read from a single sample in a study of Ad26.COV2.S vaccination and SARS-CoV-2 variants. The table came from immunoSEQ multiplex PCR; TCRdb's copy has only in-frame clones and leaves some out. Among 350,000 to 450,000 clones listed, about 85% were seen once. The sample in question was peripheral blood, obtained in a trial of Ad26.COV2.S vaccine versus placebo. These receptors came from a person aged 18-60 years who received the Ad26.COV2.S COVID-19 vaccine or a placebo. The CDR3 runs from the conserved cysteine through the conserved F or W. The D gene is left open where the match is weak. Size values are once, few and many counts, or a class for expanded clones, and some rows have none.

v_call	j_call	d_call	clone_size	cdr3_aa	cdr3_nt
TRBV27	TRBJ1-1	NA	NA	CASSLYLTANTEAFF	TGTGCCAGCAGTTTATATCTTACAGCGAACACTGAAGCTTTCTTT
TRBV7-9	TRBJ1-1	NA	many	CASSWEGRDTEAFF	TGTGCCAGCAGCTGGGAGGGTCGGGACACTGAAGCTTTCTTT
TRBV30	TRBJ1-2	NA	NA	CAWSPANYGYTF	TGTGCCTGGAGTCCAGCTAACTATGGCTACACCTTC
TRBV7-9	TRBJ1-2	NA	NA	CASANGGNGYTF	TGTGCCAGCGCAAACGGGGGAAATGGCTACACCTTC
TRBV4-1	TRBJ2-7	TRBD1	NA	CASSQFQGVSYEQYF	TGCGCCAGCAGCCAATTCCAGGGGGTATCCTACGAGCAGTACTTC
TRBV18	TRBJ2-3	TRBD1	NA	CASSPAQGSLTDTQYF	TGTGCCAGCTCACCCGCACAGGGGTCCCTCACAGATACGCAGTATTTT
TRBV6-1	TRBJ2-3	TRBD1	NA	CASSEDRGRSTDTQYF	TGTGCCAGCAGCGAAGACAGGGGACGTAGCACAGATACGCAGTATTTT
TRBV5-1	TRBJ2-5	TRBD2	NA	CASSPGLAGGKETQYF	TGCGCCAGCAGCCCGGGACTAGCGGGGGGAAAAGAGACCCAGTACTTC
TRBV11-3	TRBJ2-3	TRBD2	NA	CASSSSPYGGADTQYF	TGTGCCAGCAGCTCCAGCCCTTACGGGGGGGCAGATACGCAGTATTTT
TRBV28	TRBJ2-7	TRBD2	NA	CASSPRSGLAVSYEQYF	TGTGCCAGCAGTCCCCGATCGGGACTAGCGGTCTCCTACGAGCAGTACTTC
TRBV7-2	TRBJ1-2	TRBD1	few	CASSLDLGQGARGSYGYTF	TGTGCCAGCAGCTTAGACTTGGGACAGGGGGCGCGGGGAAGTTATGGCTACACCTTC
TRBV28	TRBJ2-7	NA	NA	CASRPSDSSYEQYF	TGTGCCAGCAGACCTTCGGACAGTTCCTACGAGCAGTACTTC
TRBV6-1	TRBJ2-2	NA	NA	CASSGRLWEFTGELFF	TGTGCCAGCAGTGGACGCCTCTGGGAGTTTACCGGGGAGCTGTTTTTT
TRBV10-3	TRBJ2-5	TRBD2	once	CAISETAGGSKETQYF	TGTGCCATCAGTGAGACTGCGGGGGGGTCCAAAGAGACCCAGTACTTC
TRBV10-3	TRBJ1-5	NA	few	CAISEPGQPQHF	TGTGCCATCAGTGAGCCTGGTCAGCCCCAGCATTTT
TRBV25-1	TRBJ2-3	NA	few	CASSGEELAYLGDTQYF	TGTGCCAGCAGTGGAGAAGAACTAGCCTACCTGGGCGATACGCAGTATTTT
TRBV28	TRBJ2-1	TRBD2	once	CASSSPGTSPPEQFF	TGTGCCAGCAGTTCACCCGGGACTAGCCCGCCTGAGCAGTTCTTC
TRBV7-2	TRBJ2-5	TRBD2	NA	CASSLGLAGGNSGTQYF	TGTGCCAGCAGCTTAGGGCTAGCGGGGGGTAATTCTGGGACCCAGTACTTC
TRBV10-1	TRBJ2-3	NA	NA	CASSEGGTVDTQYF	TGCGCCAGCAGTGAAGGGGGAACGGTAGATACGCAGTATTTT
TRBV15	TRBJ1-4	NA	NA	CATSRDPGGRTGEKLFF	TGTGCCACCAGCAGAGATCCGGGAGGGCGGACGGGAGAAAAACTGTTTTTT
TRBV18	TRBJ2-4	NA	NA	CASSHTNREAKNIQYF	TGTGCCAGCTCACATACGAACAGGGAGGCCAAAAACATTCAGTACTTC
TRBV11-2	TRBJ2-2	NA	NA	CASSPTSVYTGELFF	TGTGCCAGCAGCCCGACTTCCGTTTATACCGGGGAGCTGTTTTTT
TRBV7-2	TRBJ2-4	TRBD1	NA	CASSLTTGGYGAKNIQYF	TGTGCCAGCAGCTTGACAACAGGGGGGTACGGGGCCAAAAACATTCAGTACTTC
TRBV5-1	TRBJ1-3	NA	once	CASSLDSASGNTIYF	TGCGCCAGCAGCTTGGATTCCGCGTCTGGAAACACCATATATTTT
TRBV7-2	TRBJ2-7	NA	NA	CASSHGQRAYEQYF	TGTGCCAGCAGCCACGGACAGAGGGCCTACGAGCAGTACTTC
TRBV18	TRBJ2-7	TRBD1	NA	CASSPGTGGSYEQYF	TGTGCCAGCTCTCCTGGGACAGGGGGATCCTACGAGCAGTACTTC
TRBV28	TRBJ1-1	NA	NA	CASSPTLNTEAFF	TGTGCCAGCAGCCCGACCTTGAACACTGAAGCTTTCTTT
TRBV5-1	TRBJ2-5	NA	NA	CASSLDQGTQYF	TGCGCCAGCAGCTTGGATCAGGGGACCCAGTACTTC
TRBV5-4	TRBJ2-2	NA	NA	CASSLAARKGPGELFF	TGTGCCAGCAGCTTGGCCGCTCGGAAGGGCCCCGGGGAGCTGTTTTTT
TRBV18	TRBJ1-1	NA	NA	CASSPVLSGEAFF	TGTGCCAGCTCACCGGTACTATCGGGGGAAGCTTTCTTT
TRBV5-6	TRBJ1-3	TRBD1	many	CASSLVGQSSGNTIYF	TGTGCCAGCAGCTTAGTGGGACAGTCCTCTGGAAACACCATATATTTT
TRBV9	TRBJ1-3	TRBD1	NA	CASSVEGGYGNTIYF	TGTGCCAGCAGCGTAGAAGGGGGCTACGGAAACACCATATATTTT
TRBV28	TRBJ2-3	TRBD2	NA	CASSSPPGRSGSFSDTQYF	TGTGCCAGCAGTTCCCCCCCAGGGCGGAGCGGGAGCTTTTCAGATACGCAGTATTTT
TRBV4-3	TRBJ2-2	TRBD2	NA	CASSQGTSETGELFF	TGCGCCAGCAGCCAAGGGACTAGCGAAACCGGGGAGCTGTTTTTT
TRBV3-1/TRBV3-2	TRBJ2-2	TRBD2	NA	CASSQVTGGNTGELFF	TGTGCCAGCAGCCAAGTCACGGGGGGGAACACCGGGGAGCTGTTTTTT
TRBV10-3	TRBJ2-1	TRBD1	NA	CAISDSLKGAGRNEQFF	TGTGCCATCAGTGATTCTCTGAAGGGGGCAGGTCGCAATGAGCAGTTCTTC
TRBV27	TRBJ2-5	TRBD1	NA	CASSWDRGETQYF	TGTGCCAGCAGTTGGGACAGGGGTGAGACCCAGTACTTC
TRBV7-2	TRBJ2-7	NA	NA	CASSLSVNPDYEQYF	TGTGCCAGCAGCTTATCGGTAAACCCGGACTACGAGCAGTACTTC
TRBV4-1	TRBJ1-1	NA	NA	CASSQERTEAFF	TGCGCCAGCAGCCAAGAAAGAACTGAAGCTTTCTTT
TRBV4-3	TRBJ2-3	NA	NA	CASSQDIVRGHTDTQYF	TGCGCCAGCAGCCAAGATATAGTGCGGGGGCACACAGATACGCAGTATTTT
TRBV14	TRBJ2-3	TRBD1	NA	CASSQGQGAIDTQYF	TGTGCCAGCAGCCAGGGGCAGGGGGCGATCGATACGCAGTATTTT
TRBV5-4	TRBJ1-3	NA	NA	CASTEAEGGGNTIYF	TGTGCCAGCACCGAGGCGGAGGGCGGCGGAAACACCATATATTTT
TRBV19	TRBJ2-3	TRBD2	once	CASSTGTSGSTDTQYF	TGTGCCAGTAGTACGGGGACTAGCGGGAGCACAGATACGCAGTATTTT
TRBV6-5	TRBJ1-6	NA	NA	CASSRLQGFNSPLHF	TGTGCCAGCAGCCGGCTACAGGGTTTCAATTCACCCCTCCACTTT
TRBV14	TRBJ2-2	NA	NA	CASSQDLAGPLRAGELFF	TGTGCCAGCAGCCAAGATCTGGCAGGGCCCCTTAGGGCCGGGGAGCTGTTTTTT
TRBV7-2	TRBJ1-1	NA	NA	CASSFLLGLGTEAFF	TGTGCCAGCAGCTTCCTGCTAGGGTTGGGCACTGAAGCTTTCTTT
TRBV19	TRBJ2-3	NA	NA	CASSPWSDDTDTQYF	TGTGCCAGTAGTCCCTGGTCTGACGACACAGATACGCAGTATTTT
TRBV7-8	TRBJ1-1	NA	NA	CASSQGGSNTEAFF	TGTGCCAGCAGCCAGGGAGGATCGAACACTGAAGCTTTCTTT